The T cell receptor (beta chain) under discussion was sequenced for a study of shared clonotypes between healthy human individuals. The study's findings and limits: Sampling covered blood only; tissue repertoires likely differ.

Germline CDR1 and CDR2: SEHNR and FQNEAQ (reference sequence). The CDR3 extends over 15 amino acids. Trimming left V 5 bases short and J 7 bases short, with 18 bases between. Only in-frame clones appear in the TCRdb table, and some are missing; sequencing was by immunoSEQ multiplex PCR. The sample records 2 million to 3 million clones, 90% to 95% being singletons. About this clone: Its antigen is not identified.

V gene TRBV7-9 combines with J gene TRBJ1-3, with D possibly being TRBD1 (6 bases). This sequence was found in a man between 18 and 35 years old in good health. Some clones in this sample may be carry-over from other donors' samples. The sample consisted of naive CD4+ T cells from PBMCs. Subset noted: CD45RA+ positively selected. The CDR3 spells CASSTRDNRYNTIYF. CDR3 sequence (DNA): TGTGCCAGCAGCACTCGGGACAACCGGTACAACACCATATATTTT.